The T cell receptor (beta chain) under discussion was sequenced for a study of preoperative IRX-2 immunotherapy in early breast cancer. Treatment here: preoperative locoregional IRX-2 cytokine immunotherapy. Patients received preoperative, locoregional IRX-2 cytokine immunotherapy in a phase Ib study. Produced via immunoSEQ multiplex PCR; TCRdb's table is partial and in-frame only. The data hold fewer than 8,000 clones, with 80% observed a single time. The sample consisted of tumor tissue, taken after IRX-2 immunotherapy. This clonotype was obtained from a human donor with breast cancer.

The CDR3 coding sequence is TGTGCCTGGAGTAGGGAACTAGGCAGGAACAATGAGCAGTTCTTC. Amino acid sequence: CAWSRELGRNNEQFF. The chain has TRBV30 and TRBJ2-1, with D tentatively TRBD2 (5 bases). Germline V CDR1 and CDR2: GTSNPN, SVGIG (reference sequence). This CDR3 region has 15 residues. The V and J ends lost 2 bases and 5 bases respectively, with 16 bases between them. The variable domain in full, with the rest retrieved from reference TRBV30 and TRBJ2-1, is SQTIHQWPATLVQPVGSPLSLECTVEGTSNPNLYWYRQAAGRGLQLLFYSVGIGQISSEVPQNLSASRPQDRQFILSSKKLLLSDSGFYLCAWSRELGRNNEQFFGPGTRLTVL.